The rows below give T cell receptor beta chains drawn from one sample of a study of blood T cell repertoires in COVID-19. Using immunoSEQ multiplex PCR, the repertoire was profiled, and TCRdb retains in-frame clones only, with some absent. Counted here are around 200,000 clones, around 86% occurring once; the ten biggest clones make up around 6.5%. The sample consisted of peripheral blood. Receptors were obtained from a middle-aged woman with acute or convalescent COVID-19. CDR3s include the opening cysteine and the closing phenylalanine or tryptophan. Fields, in order: clone size, V gene, D gene, J gene, CDR3 protein, CDR3 DNA. D genes are given only for firm matches. A row's size may be missing; if present it is once, few, many or a size class.

clone size: -
V gene: TRBV12-1
D gene: -
J gene: TRBJ2-7
CDR3 protein: CASSFSGFTYEQYF
CDR3 DNA: TGTGCCAGCAGCTTTTCAGGGTTCACCTACGAGCAGTACTTC

clone size: -
V gene: TRBV18
D gene: TRBD1
J gene: TRBJ2-1
CDR3 protein: CASSPRTGSESSYNEQFF
CDR3 DNA: TGTGCCAGCTCACCGAGGACAGGTTCTGAGAGCTCCTACAATGAGCAGTTCTTC

clone size: -
V gene: TRBV27
D gene: TRBD2
J gene: TRBJ2-2
CDR3 protein: CASSSRVLAGPGELFF
CDR3 DNA: TGTGCCAGCAGTTCAAGGGTACTAGCGGGGCCCGGGGAGCTGTTTTTT

clone size: -
V gene: TRBV27
D gene: TRBD1
J gene: TRBJ2-7
CDR3 protein: CASGPTGGYEQYF
CDR3 DNA: TGTGCCAGCGGCCCGACAGGGGGCTACGAGCAGTACTTC

clone size: once
V gene: TRBV7-9
D gene: -
J gene: TRBJ1-3
CDR3 protein: CASSSRGNSGNTIYF
CDR3 DNA: TGTGCCAGCAGCTCTAGGGGTAACTCTGGAAACACCATATATTTT

clone size: -
V gene: TRBV30
D gene: TRBD1
J gene: TRBJ1-6
CDR3 protein: CAWNALTGAPPLHF
CDR3 DNA: TGTGCCTGGAATGCTCTCACAGGGGCTCCACCCCTCCACTTT

clone size: -
V gene: TRBV24-1
D gene: TRBD1
J gene: TRBJ2-2
CDR3 protein: CATSDGDRDTGELFF
CDR3 DNA: TGTGCCACCAGTGATGGGGACAGGGACACCGGGGAGCTGTTTTTT

clone size: -
V gene: TRBV11-2
D gene: -
J gene: TRBJ1-2
CDR3 protein: CASSLSRNYGYTF
CDR3 DNA: TGTGCCAGCAGCTTATCCCGTAACTATGGCTACACCTTC

clone size: -
V gene: TRBV19
D gene: TRBD1
J gene: TRBJ1-5
CDR3 protein: CASSDRVHQPQHF
CDR3 DNA: TGTGCCAGTAGCGACAGGGTCCATCAGCCCCAGCATTTT

clone size: -
V gene: TRBV6-5
D gene: -
J gene: TRBJ1-5
CDR3 protein: CASSQGISNQPQHF
CDR3 DNA: TGTGCCAGCAGCCAGGGTATAAGCAATCAGCCCCAGCATTTT

clone size: -
V gene: TRBV27
D gene: -
J gene: TRBJ2-7
CDR3 protein: CASSLSRRRGEQYF
CDR3 DNA: TGTGCCAGCAGTTTATCAAGGAGGAGGGGAGAGCAGTACTTC

clone size: -
V gene: TRBV5-5
D gene: -
J gene: TRBJ1-2
CDR3 protein: CASSLSGNYGYTF
CDR3 DNA: TGTGCCAGCAGCTTGTCAGGGAACTATGGCTACACCTTC

clone size: -
V gene: TRBV6-5
D gene: TRBD2
J gene: TRBJ2-1
CDR3 protein: CASSYSNIAGRNEQFF
CDR3 DNA: TGTGCCAGCAGTTACTCGAACATAGCGGGAAGGAATGAGCAGTTCTTC

clone size: many
V gene: TRBV10-3
D gene: -
J gene: TRBJ2-2
CDR3 protein: CAIDAAGNTGELFF
CDR3 DNA: TGTGCCATCGACGCTGCGGGAAACACCGGGGAGCTGTTTTTT

clone size: few
V gene: TRBV19
D gene: TRBD1
J gene: TRBJ2-5
CDR3 protein: CASSVRQGETQYF
CDR3 DNA: TGTGCCAGTAGTGTAAGACAGGGGGAGACCCAGTACTTC

clone size: -
V gene: TRBV21-1
D gene: -
J gene: TRBJ2-7
CDR3 protein: CASSEQQGTPSYEQYF
CDR3 DNA: TGTGCCAGCAGCGAACAGCAGGGCACCCCTTCCTACGAGCAGTACTTC

clone size: -
V gene: TRBV27
D gene: -
J gene: TRBJ2-1
CDR3 protein: CASSFDNYNEQFF
CDR3 DNA: TGTGCCAGCAGTTTCGACAATTACAATGAGCAGTTCTTC

clone size: -
V gene: TRBV4-1
D gene: TRBD1
J gene: TRBJ1-5
CDR3 protein: CASSEGTVNQPQHF
CDR3 DNA: TGCGCCAGCAGCGAAGGGACAGTGAATCAGCCCCAGCATTTT

clone size: once
V gene: TRBV27
D gene: -
J gene: TRBJ2-5
CDR3 protein: CASSLEGQTRQETQYF
CDR3 DNA: TGTGCCAGCAGTTTAGAAGGACAGACTCGCCAAGAGACCCAGTACTTC

clone size: -
V gene: TRBV18
D gene: TRBD2
J gene: TRBJ2-7
CDR3 protein: CASSPGGSSYEQYF
CDR3 DNA: TGTGCCAGCTCACCGGGCGGGAGCTCCTACGAGCAGTACTTC

clone size: -
V gene: TRBV9
D gene: TRBD2
J gene: TRBJ2-2
CDR3 protein: CASSSRTSSSTGELFF
CDR3 DNA: TGTGCCAGCAGCTCTCGGACTAGCTCCTCCACCGGGGAGCTGTTTTTT

clone size: once
V gene: TRBV30
D gene: -
J gene: TRBJ1-3
CDR3 protein: CASRGPPLSGNTIYF
CDR3 DNA: TGTGCCTCCCGCGGCCCCCCTCTTTCTGGAAACACCATATATTTT

clone size: -
V gene: TRBV11-2
D gene: TRBD1
J gene: TRBJ2-1
CDR3 protein: CASSPGTGGLIRNEQFF
CDR3 DNA: TGTGCCAGCAGTCCCGGGACAGGGGGTCTCATCCGCAATGAGCAGTTCTTC

clone size: -
V gene: TRBV2
D gene: TRBD1
J gene: TRBJ1-4
CDR3 protein: CASRNADRAREKLFF
CDR3 DNA: TGTGCCAGCAGAAACGCGGACAGGGCGCGTGAAAAACTGTTTTTT

clone size: -
V gene: TRBV28
D gene: -
J gene: TRBJ2-7
CDR3 protein: CASSLQGTGEQYF
CDR3 DNA: TGTGCCAGCAGTTTACAAGGAACAGGGGAGCAGTACTTC

clone size: -
V gene: TRBV6-5
D gene: TRBD1
J gene: TRBJ2-3
CDR3 protein: CASAWDSNTDTQYF
CDR3 DNA: TGTGCCAGCGCTTGGGACAGCAACACAGATACGCAGTATTTT

clone size: -
V gene: TRBV29-1
D gene: -
J gene: TRBJ2-3
CDR3 protein: CSVVSASADTQYF
CDR3 DNA: TGCAGCGTTGTATCGGCTAGCGCAGATACGCAGTATTTT

clone size: once
V gene: TRBV6-5
D gene: TRBD1
J gene: TRBJ2-1
CDR3 protein: CASRDTGTGKWEQFF
CDR3 DNA: TGTGCCAGCAGGGATACCGGGACAGGGAAATGGGAGCAGTTCTTC

clone size: -
V gene: TRBV23-1
D gene: -
J gene: TRBJ1-5
CDR3 protein: CASSPVNQPQHF
CDR3 DNA: TGCGCCAGCAGTCCCGTTAATCAGCCCCAGCATTTT

clone size: -
V gene: TRBV2
D gene: TRBD1
J gene: TRBJ1-6
CDR3 protein: CASSELQGALPLHF
CDR3 DNA: TGTGCCAGCAGTGAGCTACAGGGGGCCCTTCCCCTCCACTTT

clone size: -
V gene: TRBV4-1
D gene: -
J gene: TRBJ2-2
CDR3 protein: CASSPRESMWGRPGELFF
CDR3 DNA: TGCGCCAGCAGCCCAAGGGAAAGTATGTGGGGGCGTCCTGGGGAGCTGTTTTTT

clone size: -
V gene: TRBV4-2
D gene: -
J gene: TRBJ1-1
CDR3 protein: CASSQGPSTEAFF
CDR3 DNA: TGTGCCAGCAGCCAAGGGCCCTCCACTGAAGCTTTCTTT

clone size: -
V gene: TRBV5-1
D gene: TRBD1
J gene: TRBJ1-1
CDR3 protein: CASSLGGGTVEAFF
CDR3 DNA: TGCGCCAGCAGCCTCGGAGGAGGGACAGTTGAAGCTTTCTTT

clone size: -
V gene: TRBV2
D gene: -
J gene: TRBJ2-2
CDR3 protein: CASSERAGGTGELFF
CDR3 DNA: TGTGCCAGCAGTGAAAGGGCAGGGGGGACCGGGGAGCTGTTTTTT

clone size: -
V gene: TRBV19
D gene: TRBD1
J gene: TRBJ1-5
CDR3 protein: CASSAQGIGQPQHF
CDR3 DNA: TGTGCCAGTAGTGCACAGGGGATTGGTCAGCCCCAGCATTTT

clone size: -
V gene: TRBV2
D gene: TRBD1
J gene: TRBJ2-2
CDR3 protein: CASRQGAWGSGELFF
CDR3 DNA: TGTGCCAGCAGACAGGGGGCGTGGGGCTCCGGGGAGCTGTTTTTT

clone size: -
V gene: TRBV19
D gene: -
J gene: TRBJ2-1
CDR3 protein: CASSASLGSGRDEQFF
CDR3 DNA: TGTGCCAGTAGTGCGTCTTTGGGATCCGGGCGGGATGAGCAGTTCTTC

clone size: -
V gene: TRBV3-1/TRBV3-2
D gene: -
J gene: TRBJ1-6
CDR3 protein: CASSRQETYNSPLHF
CDR3 DNA: TGTGCCAGCAGCCGCCAGGAAACTTATAATTCACCCCTCCACTTT

clone size: few
V gene: TRBV18
D gene: TRBD1
J gene: TRBJ1-1
CDR3 protein: CASSPNRGEAFF
CDR3 DNA: TGTGCCAGCTCGCCCAACAGGGGCGAAGCTTTCTTT

clone size: once
V gene: TRBV5-4
D gene: TRBD1
J gene: TRBJ1-5
CDR3 protein: CASSPGQDQPQHF
CDR3 DNA: TGTGCCAGCAGTCCAGGACAGGATCAGCCCCAGCATTTT

clone size: -
V gene: TRBV7-8
D gene: -
J gene: TRBJ2-2
CDR3 protein: CASSLRPPGVSGELFF
CDR3 DNA: TGTGCCAGCAGCTTAAGACCCCCAGGGGTGTCCGGGGAGCTGTTTTTT

clone size: few
V gene: TRBV5-1
D gene: TRBD1
J gene: TRBJ1-1
CDR3 protein: CASSSDRVRTEAFF
CDR3 DNA: TGCGCCAGCAGCTCGGACAGGGTACGAACTGAAGCTTTCTTT

clone size: once
V gene: TRBV24-1
D gene: -
J gene: TRBJ1-5
CDR3 protein: CATSDWQNNQPQHF
CDR3 DNA: TGTGCCACCAGTGATTGGCAGAACAATCAGCCCCAGCATTTT

clone size: -
V gene: TRBV27
D gene: -
J gene: TRBJ2-2
CDR3 protein: CASSFGANTGELFF
CDR3 DNA: TGTGCCAGCAGTTTCGGGGCGAACACCGGGGAGCTGTTTTTT

clone size: -
V gene: TRBV10-3
D gene: -
J gene: TRBJ1-2
CDR3 protein: CAISAGVYEDGYTF
CDR3 DNA: TGTGCCATCAGTGCAGGGGTTTATGAAGATGGCTACACCTTC

clone size: -
V gene: TRBV3-1/TRBV3-2
D gene: TRBD2
J gene: TRBJ2-2
CDR3 protein: CATRGTSGNTGELFF
CDR3 DNA: TGTGCCACCCGGGGGACTAGCGGGAACACCGGGGAGCTGTTTTTT

clone size: -
V gene: TRBV6-5
D gene: -
J gene: TRBJ1-1
CDR3 protein: CASSYFRTGPRYEAFF
CDR3 DNA: TGTGCCAGCAGTTACTTTCGTACAGGCCCCCGGTATGAAGCTTTCTTT

clone size: -
V gene: TRBV11-2
D gene: -
J gene: TRBJ2-1
CDR3 protein: CASSSYLTGGYNEQFF
CDR3 DNA: TGTGCCAGCAGCTCATACTTGACTGGGGGGTACAATGAGCAGTTCTTC

clone size: -
V gene: TRBV9
D gene: -
J gene: TRBJ1-4
CDR3 protein: CASSGSGVTNEKLFF
CDR3 DNA: TGTGCCAGCAGCGGTTCAGGGGTAACTAATGAAAAACTGTTTTTT

clone size: -
V gene: TRBV7-2
D gene: -
J gene: TRBJ2-7
CDR3 protein: CASSGGASYEQYF
CDR3 DNA: TGTGCCAGCAGCGGGGGGGCTTCCTACGAGCAGTACTTC